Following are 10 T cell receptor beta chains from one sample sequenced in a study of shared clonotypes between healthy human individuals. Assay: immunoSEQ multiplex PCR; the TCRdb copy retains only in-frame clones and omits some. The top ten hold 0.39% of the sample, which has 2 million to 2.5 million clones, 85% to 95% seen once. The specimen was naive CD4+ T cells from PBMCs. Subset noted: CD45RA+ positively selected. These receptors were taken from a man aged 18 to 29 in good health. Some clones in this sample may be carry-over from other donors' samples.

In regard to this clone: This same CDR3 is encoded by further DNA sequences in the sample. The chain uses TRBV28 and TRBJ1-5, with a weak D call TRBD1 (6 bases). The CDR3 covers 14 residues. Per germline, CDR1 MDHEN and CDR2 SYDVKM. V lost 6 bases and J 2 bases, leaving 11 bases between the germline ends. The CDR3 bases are TGTGCCAGCAGCCGAGGGGGAGGCAATCAGCCCCAGCATTTT. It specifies CASSRGGGNQPQHF.

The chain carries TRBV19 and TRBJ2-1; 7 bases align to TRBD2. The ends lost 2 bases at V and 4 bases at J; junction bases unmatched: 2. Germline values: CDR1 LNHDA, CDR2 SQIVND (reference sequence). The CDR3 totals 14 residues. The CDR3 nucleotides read TGTGCCAGTAGTATACTAGCGGCTTACAATGAGCAGTTCTTC. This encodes CASSILAAYNEQFF.

The DNA of the CDR3 is TGTGCCAGCAGCCATGGACTAGCGGGAGAAAGAGGTGAGCAGTTCTTC. Translated, it gives CASSHGLAGERGEQFF. The chain is built from TRBV27 and TRBJ2-1; TRBD2 matches 13 bases. The CDR3 totals 16 residues. J was trimmed by 9 bases and V by 6 bases; bases with no gene match: 11. Germline V gene lookup returns CDR1 MNHEY and CDR2 SMNVEV (reference sequence).

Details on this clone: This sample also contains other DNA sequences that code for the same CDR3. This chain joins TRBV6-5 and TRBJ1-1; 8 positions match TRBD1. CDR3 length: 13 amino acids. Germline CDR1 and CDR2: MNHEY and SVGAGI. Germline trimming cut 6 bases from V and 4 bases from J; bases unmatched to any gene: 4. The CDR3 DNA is TGTGCCAGCAGCTATACAGGGGGCACTGAAGCTTTCTTT. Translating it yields CASSYTGGTEAFF.

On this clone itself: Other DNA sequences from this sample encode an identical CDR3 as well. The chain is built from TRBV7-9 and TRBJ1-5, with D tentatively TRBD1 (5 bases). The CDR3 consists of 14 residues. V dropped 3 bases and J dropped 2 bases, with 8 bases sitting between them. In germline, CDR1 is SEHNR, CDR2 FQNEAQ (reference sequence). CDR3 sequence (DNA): TGTGCCAGCAGCTTTCGGGACGGCAATCAGCCCCAGCATTTT. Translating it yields CASSFRDGNQPQHF.

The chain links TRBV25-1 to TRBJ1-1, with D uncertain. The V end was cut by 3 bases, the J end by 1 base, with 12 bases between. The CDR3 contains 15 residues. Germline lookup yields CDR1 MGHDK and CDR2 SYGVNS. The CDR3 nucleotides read TGTGCCAGCAGTGACCCTGGAGGCGGGAACACTGAAGCTTTCTTT. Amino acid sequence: CASSDPGGGNTEAFF.

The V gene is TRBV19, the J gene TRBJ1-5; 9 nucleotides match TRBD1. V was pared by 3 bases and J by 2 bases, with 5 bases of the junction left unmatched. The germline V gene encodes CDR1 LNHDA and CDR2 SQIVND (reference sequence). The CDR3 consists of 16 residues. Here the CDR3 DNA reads TGTGCCAGTAGTATGTTGGACAGGGGCGGCAATCAGCCCCAGCATTTT. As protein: CASSMLDRGGNQPQHF.

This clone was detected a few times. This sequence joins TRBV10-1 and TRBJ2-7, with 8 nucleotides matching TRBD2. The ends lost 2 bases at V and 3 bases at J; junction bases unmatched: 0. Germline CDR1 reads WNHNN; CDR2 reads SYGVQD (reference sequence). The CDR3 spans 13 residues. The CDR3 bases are TGCGCCAGCAGTGAGGGGACTAGCTACGAGCAGTACTTC. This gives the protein CASSEGTSYEQYF.

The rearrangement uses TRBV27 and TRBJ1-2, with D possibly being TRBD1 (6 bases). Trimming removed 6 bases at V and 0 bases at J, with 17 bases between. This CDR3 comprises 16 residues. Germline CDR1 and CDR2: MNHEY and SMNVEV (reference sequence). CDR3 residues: CASSTSRQATNYGYTF. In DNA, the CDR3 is TGTGCCAGCAGCACGTCTCGACAGGCAACTAACTATGGCTACACCTTC.

CDR3 sequence reads: CASSKWDRGTYEQYF. The DNA of the CDR3 is TGTGCCAGCAGCAAATGGGACAGGGGGACCTACGAGCAGTACTTC. The chain employs TRBV7-8 and TRBJ2-7; TRBD1 aligns across 11 bases. Germline V gene sequence: CDR1 SGHVS, CDR2 FQNEAQ. The CDR3 covers 15 residues. With 5 bases clipped from V and 2 bases from J, the junction kept 5 bases outside the gene matches.